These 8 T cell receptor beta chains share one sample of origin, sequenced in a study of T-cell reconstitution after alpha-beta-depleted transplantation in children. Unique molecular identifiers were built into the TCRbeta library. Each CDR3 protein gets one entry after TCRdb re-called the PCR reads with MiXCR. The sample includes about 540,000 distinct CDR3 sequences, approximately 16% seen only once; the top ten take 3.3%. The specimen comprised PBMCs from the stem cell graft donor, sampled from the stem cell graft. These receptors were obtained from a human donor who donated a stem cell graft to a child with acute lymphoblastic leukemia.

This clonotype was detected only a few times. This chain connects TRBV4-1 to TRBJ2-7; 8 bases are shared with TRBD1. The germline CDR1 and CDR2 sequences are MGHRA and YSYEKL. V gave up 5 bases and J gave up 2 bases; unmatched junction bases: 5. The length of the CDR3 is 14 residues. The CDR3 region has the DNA TGCGCCAGCAGCGAGCAGACAGGGGCCTACGAGCAGTACTTC. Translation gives CASSEQTGAYEQYF.

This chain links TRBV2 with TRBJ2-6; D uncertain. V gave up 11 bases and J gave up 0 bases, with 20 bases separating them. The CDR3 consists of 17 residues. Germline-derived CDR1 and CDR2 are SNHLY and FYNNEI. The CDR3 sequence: CAFCLAPQVSGANVLTF. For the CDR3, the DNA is TGTGCCTTCTGTTTAGCCCCCCAGGTCTCTGGGGCCAACGTCCTGACTTTC.

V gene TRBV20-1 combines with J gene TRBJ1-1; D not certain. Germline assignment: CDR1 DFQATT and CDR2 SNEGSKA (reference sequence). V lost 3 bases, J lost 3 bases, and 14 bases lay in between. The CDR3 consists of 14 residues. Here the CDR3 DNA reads TGCAGTGCTAGCTCCGGAGAGTGGGACACTGAAGCTTTCTTT. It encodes CSASSGEWDTEAFF.

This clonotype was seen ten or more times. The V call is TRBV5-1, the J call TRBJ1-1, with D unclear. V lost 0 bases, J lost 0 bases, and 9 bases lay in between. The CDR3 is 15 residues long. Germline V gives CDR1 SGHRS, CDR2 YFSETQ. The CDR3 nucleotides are TGCGCCAGCAGCTTGGATAGGGTGTTGAACACTGAAGCTTTCTTT. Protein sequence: CASSLDRVLNTEAFF.

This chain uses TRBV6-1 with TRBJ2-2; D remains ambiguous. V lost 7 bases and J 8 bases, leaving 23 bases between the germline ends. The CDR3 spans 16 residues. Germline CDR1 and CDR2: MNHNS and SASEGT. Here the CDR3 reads CASTPILRLSAGELFF. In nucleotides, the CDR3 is TGTGCCAGCACCCCAATTCTCCGACTCTCCGCGGGGGAGCTGTTTTTT.

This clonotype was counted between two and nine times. The CDR3: CSARDVRRGKETQYF. The CDR3 DNA follows: TGCAGTGCTAGAGACGTCCGTCGGGGGAAAGAGACCCAGTACTTC. The J gene is TRBJ2-5, the V gene TRBV20-1, with D possibly matching TRBD2 (6 bases). V was clipped by 0 bases and J by 3 bases, with 14 bases between them. This CDR3 contains 15 residues. Germline CDR1 reads DFQATT; CDR2 reads SNEGSKA (reference sequence).

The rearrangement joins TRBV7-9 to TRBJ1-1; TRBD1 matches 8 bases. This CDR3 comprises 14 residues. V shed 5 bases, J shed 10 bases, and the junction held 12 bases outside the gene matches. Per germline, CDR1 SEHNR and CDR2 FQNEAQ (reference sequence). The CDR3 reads CASSSFQGAPGAFF. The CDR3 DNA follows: TGTGCCAGCAGCAGCTTTCAGGGGGCGCCGGGAGCTTTCTTT.

The CDR3 coding sequence is TGTGCCAGCAGCCAAGATTCGGGGTTAGGGGACACTGAAGCTTTCTTT. Its translation: CASSQDSGLGDTEAFF. The chain couples TRBV4-2 to TRBJ1-1; tentatively, D is TRBD1 (5 bases). V lost 0 bases, J lost 3 bases, and 14 bases lay in between. The CDR3 loop spans 16 amino acids. CDR1 is LGHNA and CDR2 is YNFKEQ in the germline V gene.